This TCR beta chain comes out of a study of PD-L1 blockade in urothelial cancer (dated by TCRdb to about 2017). Turning to the overall study: All patients started therapy around 2014 and received atezolizumab 1,200 mg intravenously every 3 weeks. Under 10 patients achieved durable clinical benefit and 20 did not. In the same patients, pretreatment tumors underwent whole exome sequencing and RNA sequencing in addition to TCR sequencing. About nine tenths of the roughly 29 patients were males with bladder-origin urothelial cancer, and 18 of 29 reported a prior smoking history. Blood samples gave median yields of about 150,000 T cells and 65,000 to 85,000 unique TCRs, along with a median clonality of 0.080. An ECOG performance status of 0 or 1 was recorded for the patients, and 0 to 3 prior chemotherapy regimens had been received by the patients. The study was an exploratory multi-omic analysis of somatic, immune and clinical correlates of response to PD-L1 blockade with atezolizumab in urothelial cancer. Blood samples were analyzed at 3 weeks after treatment start (second dose) and at 6 weeks after treatment start. Durable clinical benefit meant progression-free survival longer than 6 months, and TCR features were also tested against progression-free and overall survival. Pretreatment blood TCR-seq was available for 27 to 30 patients, at least one posttreatment blood collection was obtained for around 25 patients, and tumor TCR-seq was available for around 25 patients. Pretreatment tumor samples, along with matched peripheral blood collected serially before and after atezolizumab treatment, underwent TCR sequencing.

This clone occurred a few times. This clone's antigen is unknown. It has no much larger one-base neighbor in the sample; base qualities were not kept. Synthetic TCR analog templates were spiked into each PCR so that absolute template abundance could be estimated from read counts. The immunoSEQ assay used bias-controlled V and J gene primers to amplify TCRbeta CDR3 regions from genomic DNA. Rearranged TCRbeta segments were sequenced at approximately 20X coverage. Per the source publication's procedure: Sequencing errors were corrected by clustering, and CDR3s were annotated against IMGT so that V, D and J genes could be assigned. Only productive TCRbeta rearrangements were used in downstream analyses, excluding out-of-frame or stop-codon sequences. Clonality was calculated as one minus the Shannon entropy normalized by the log of the number of unique productive sequences. Fisher's exact test with Benjamini-Hochberg correction, using a cutoff of adjusted p below 0.01, was how clones that differed between time points or between blood and tumor were identified. The source is immuneACCESS, and TCRdb retained only in-frame sequences with V and J called. Part of the clones is not carried over; for the studies checked, unresolved V genes explain less than half of this, and the remainder is unexplained. V and J calls and clone size are those listed in that table; D and trimming were worked out from the DNA. For this sample there are roughly 100,000 clones; over 80% appear just once. Of the sample, around 7.7% falls within the top ten clones.

Trimming takes 3 bases off V and 3 bases off J; junction bases not matched to a gene: 5. Per the germline V gene, SNHLY is the CDR1 and FYNNEI is the CDR2. From cysteine to phenylalanine, the CDR3 is 15 amino acids long. Just the 45-base CDR3 DNA is kept, in frame starting at base 1. Study-wide conclusions, independent of this receptor: Greater expansion of tumor-associated TCR clones in peripheral blood 3 weeks after the start of treatment was observed in patients with durable benefit (n ≈ 22, p = 0.022). Improved progression-free and overall survival was found to be associated with pretreatment peripheral blood TCR clonality below the median. Because of the small sample size (n of about 29) and the many exploratory analyses performed, the results are intended to be regarded as hypothesis-generating.

Explained via the paper, the time point label denotes: peripheral blood 6 weeks after treatment start. A total of 25 to 30 patients with locally advanced or metastatic urothelial carcinoma, treated at Memorial Sloan Kettering on a trial protocol, made up the cohort. Peripheral blood mononuclear cells were collected from each patient pretreatment and during treatment, giving between 1 and 8 total time points per patient. The Qiagen DNeasy Blood extraction kit was used to purify genomic DNA from total PBMCs and from tumor samples. PBMCs were collected pretreatment and during treatment and were isolated and stored as previously described.

In this chain, TRBV2 is recombined with TRBJ2-3, with 8 junctional bases fitting TRBD2. The TCR originated in a man between 70 and 80 years old with urothelial cancer. The input for sequencing was PBMCs, taken around atezolizumab (anti-PD-L1) treatment. The DNA sequence is given as TGTGCCAGCAGTGAGGCAGCGGGAGTTACAGATACGCAGTATTTT. It translates to CASSEAAGVTDTQYF.